This TCR beta chain emerged from a study of T cell responses to AZD1222 COVID-19 vaccine. TCRdb's table, derived via immunoSEQ multiplex PCR, lists solely in-frame clones and lacks some. The data contain 92,000 or so clones, approximately 91% of them singletons. Whole-study findings and limits: Distributed over spike, vaccine-associated CD4 TCRs predominated at 160-218 and 743-854. Unmutated variant regions reportedly attract nearly half of all spike-specific TCRs. A mostly white British donor set with more females was recruited, and clonal diversity was possibly underestimated.

In this sample, this clone turned up a few times. What it recognizes is unknown. Samples with a second dose at about 4 or about 12 weeks were pooled together. Germline V gives CDR1 SGHKS, CDR2 YYEKEE (reference sequence). The CDR3 spans 16 residues. Trimming took off 1 base at V and 4 bases at J, with 15 bases between the two ends. Sequencing used peripheral blood, obtained 28 days after the second AZD1222 dose. The chain carries TRBV5-5 and TRBJ1-3; tentatively, D is TRBD1 (6 bases). The sequence derives from an adult who received the AZD1222 COVID-19 vaccine. CDR3 sequence: CASSLPLQGSGNTIYF. As DNA, the CDR3 is TGTGCCAGCAGCTTGCCCCTACAGGGATCAGGAAACACCATATATTTT.